This TCR beta chain was captured in a study of blood T cell repertoires in COVID-19. Participants had their cohort set by participant-reported clinical history. TCRdb's table, derived via immunoSEQ multiplex PCR, lists solely in-frame clones and lacks some. The table has 300,000 or so clones, approximately 90% seen once; the top ten hold 1.1%. This clonotype was sampled from a woman aged 25 to 39 who had recovered from COVID-19. Sequenced sample: PBMCs or T cells enriched from blood (not recorded which).

DNA for the CDR3: TGTGCCAGTAGTATCAAAGGACTCGGAGGCTCCTATAATTCACCCCTCCACTTT. As protein: CASSIKGLGGSYNSPLHF. J is TRBJ1-6 and V is TRBV19; D is undetermined. Germline CDR1 is LNHDA and CDR2 is SQIVND (reference sequence). The CDR3 totals 18 residues. Trimming shortened V by 3 bases and J by 0 bases, and 15 bases separated the two germline ends. Full variable domain (outside the CDR3, taken from reference TRBV19 and TRBJ1-6): DGGITQSPKYLFRKEGQNVTLSCEQNLNHDAMYWYRQDPGQGLRLIYYSQIVNDFQKGDIAEGYSVSREKKESFPLTVTSAQKNPTAFYLCASSIKGLGGSYNSPLHFGNGTRLTVT.